This TCR beta chain was retrieved from a study of memory CD4+ T cells and cytomegalovirus serostatus. On the study more broadly: This sample comes from healthy Belgian adults, eight to ten CMV seropositive, 24 seronegative. Notes on the study in general: Each of approximately 61 CMV-associated TCRbeta sequences occurred in one to five individuals. Median bootstrapped AUC for CMV status was roughly 0.95 originally, less than 0.93 US-trained.

The sort gate was single viable CD3+CD4+CD8-CD45RO+ cells for memory CD4+ T cells. Profiled with immunoSEQ multiplex PCR; TCRdb holds only in-frame clones, not every one. The sample consists of 40,000 to 55,000 clones, around 80% of them appearing once. As to this clone: Its antigen remains unidentified.

The V end lost 3 bases, the J end lost 0 bases, and 6 bases lay between the germline ends. The CDR3 spans 13 residues. CDR1 SGHNT and CDR2 YYREEE come from the germline V gene (reference sequence). Sequencing was carried out using memory CD4+ T cells from blood. The chain uses TRBV5-4 and TRBJ1-1; D not certain. The source is an adult in good health and CMV-seronegative. CDR3 sequence reads: CASSSSVNTEAFF. The CDR3 DNA reads TGTGCCAGCAGCTCTTCGGTGAACACTGAAGCTTTCTTT.